The subject of this entry is one T cell receptor beta chain. Its target is unknown. A much larger clonotype is one base distant, so this may be a read error. Specified time point: persistent/refractory GD, antithyroid drugs over 5 years with positive TRAb. The TCR library was made from RNA extracted from PBMCs. An endocrinology department in Xi'an, China, recruited the patients. The CDR3 is 13 residues long. CDR1 and CDR2 (germline): SQVTM, ANQGSEA. The source of the sample is a study of regulatory T cells in long-lasting Graves disease. Regarding the study as a whole: With persistent disease, TRBV28, TRBJ1-2 and TRBJ2-5 were the favored segments. Accuracy could have been hurt by small sample size.

Researchers made TCR beta libraries by using iRepertoire HTBI primers and running Arm-PCR on CDR3 regions. TCRdb redid the calling of the multiplex PCR reads with MiXCR, one entry per CDR3 protein. The sample has 400,000 to 500,000 distinct CDR3 sequences, around a fifth seen once. The clonotype comes from a female donor with Graves disease. The rearrangement joins TRBV29-1 to TRBJ2-5; no clear D. Material: peripheral blood mononuclear cells (PBMCs), obtained when the disease was refractory, from a patient treated with antithyroid drugs. The CDR3 loop reads CSVEALGGETRYF. Here the CDR3 DNA reads TGCAGCGTTGAAGCCCTCGGTGGAGAGACCCGGTACTTC.